Given below is one T cell receptor beta chain in context. Extraction of genomic DNA in unsorted samples used roughly 100 million PBMCs. Germline V gives CDR1 LNHDA, CDR2 SQIVND (reference sequence). CDR3 length equals 15 residues. Trimming cost V 5 bases and J 1 base, with 14 bases left between them. The source of the sample is a study of shared clonotypes between healthy human individuals. Genomic DNA of every subset was divided equally among multiple immunoSEQ plates. Scientists sequenced DNA from unsorted PBMC on ten immunoSEQ deep assay plates. Profiled with immunoSEQ multiplex PCR; TCRdb holds only in-frame clones, not every one. The sample includes some 490,000 clones, approximately 84% seen only once; the top ten take over 9.5%.

The receptor was isolated from a woman in her forties in good health. Some clones in this sample may be carry-over from other donors' samples. V usage is TRBV19 and J usage is TRBJ1-2; possibly TRBD1 for D (5 bases). Material for sequencing was PBMCs. CDR3 region: CASSAGTDGNYGYTF. CDR3 nucleotides: TGTGCCAGTAGTGCCGGGACGGACGGTAACTATGGCTACACCTTC. Full variable domain (rest looked up from reference TRBV19 and TRBJ1-2): DGGITQSPKYLFRKEGQNVTLSCEQNLNHDAMYWYRQDPGQGLRLIYYSQIVNDFQKGDIAEGYSVSREKKESFPLTVTSAQKNPTAFYLCASSAGTDGNYGYTFGSGTRLTVV.